This paragraph reports one T cell receptor (beta chain). Repertoires were generated with immunoSEQ multiplex PCR, while TCRdb's copy carries only in-frame clones and drops some. Counted here are around 30,000 clones, roughly 90% occurring once; the ten biggest clones make up more than 6%. These data are taken from a study of T cell changes during pregnancy in multiple sclerosis. The germline gives CDR1 SGHDT, CDR2 YYEEEE. CDR3 length equals 15 residues. Trimming took 1 base from V and 7 from J; bases not matched to a gene: 8. The specimen was CD8+ T cells from peripheral blood mononuclear cells, collected before pregnancy. This clonotype was sampled from a female donor with multiple sclerosis, enrolled in a pregnancy study. V is TRBV5-6 and J is TRBJ2-1; 7 bases are a match to TRBD2. This CDR3 reads CASSLFAGVRNEQFF. The CDR3 nucleotides read TGTGCCAGCAGCTTGTTCGCGGGAGTGAGGAATGAGCAGTTCTTC.